These 10 T cell receptor beta chains were all obtained from the same sample, sequenced in a study of cytomegalovirus exposure and HLA in healthy donors. Use of 60 Vbeta and 13 Jbeta primers characterized the PCR. The table came from immunoSEQ multiplex PCR; TCRdb's copy has only in-frame clones and leaves some out. The sample lists 130,000 to 150,000 clones, 78% occurring once. The sequencing sample was made of PBMCs. The receptors derive from a man in his forties in good health and CMV-seropositive.

This clone was recorded a few times. This rearrangement joins TRBV5-4 to TRBJ1-2, with 9 nucleotides matching TRBD1. The V segment lost 6 bases and the J segment 1 base; nucleotides outside the gene matches: 7. The CDR3 runs 15 residues. Germline-derived CDR1 and CDR2 are SGHNT and YYREEE (reference sequence). For the CDR3, the DNA is TGTGCCAGCACCTCTGGGACAGGGATTAACTATGGCTACACCTTC. Translation gives CASTSGTGINYGYTF.

This chain links TRBV7-8 with TRBJ2-7; D unresolved. This CDR3 region has 14 residues. V was shortened by 5 bases and J by 6 bases, with 17 bases between the two germline ends. The germline V gene has CDR1 SGHVS and CDR2 FQNEAQ. CDR3: CASSLLTSQSEQYF. For the CDR3, the DNA is TGTGCCAGCAGCCTATTAACCTCGCAATCCGAGCAGTACTTC.

This chain links TRBV2 with TRBJ1-1; 7 positions match TRBD1. This CDR3 spans 16 amino acids. V lost 7 bases, J lost 0 bases, and 11 bases stayed unmatched. Per germline, CDR1 SNHLY and CDR2 FYNNEI. CDR3 in amino acids: CASNPQGHQMNTEAFF. DNA of the CDR3: TGTGCCAGCAACCCACAGGGGCACCAAATGAACACTGAAGCTTTCTTT.

J is TRBJ2-7 and V is TRBV5-1, with TRBD2 identical over 8 bases. The junction had 4 bases not matched to a gene; V was cut back by 3 bases and J by 8 bases. Germline loops: CDR1 SGHRS, CDR2 YFSETQ. The CDR3 has 12 amino acids. The CDR3 DNA is TGCGCCAGCAGCTCAATAGCGGGAAAGCAGTACTTC. Protein sequence: CASSSIAGKQYF.

The chain is built from TRBV27 and TRBJ2-4; a possible D gene is TRBD2 (5 bases). V lost 2 bases, J lost 11 bases, and 13 bases lay in between. CDR1 MNHEY and CDR2 SMNVEV come from the germline V gene (reference sequence). The CDR3 covers 13 residues. CDR3 DNA sequence: TGTGCCAGCAGTTTAACCAGCGGCGTCCTTCAGTACTTC. Amino acids: CASSLTSGVLQYF.

The chain carries TRBV18 and TRBJ2-2; D is uncertain. The V end was cut by 5 bases, the J end by 5 bases, with 12 bases between. The CDR3 contains 14 residues. Germline CDR1 and CDR2: KGHSH and LQKENI. The DNA of the CDR3 is TGTGCCAGCTCAGATCGGGTACAAACCGGGGAGCTGTTTTTT. Translated: CASSDRVQTGELFF. The full variable domain, in which reference TRBV18 and TRBJ2-2 provide the parts outside the CDR3, is NAGVMQNPRHLVRRRGQEARLRCSPMKGHSHVYWYRQLPEEGLKFMVYLQKENIIDESGMPKERFSAEFPKEGPSILRIQQVVRGDSAAYFCASSDRVQTGELFFGEGSRLTVL.

The chain is built from TRBV5-1 and TRBJ2-5, with D possibly TRBD2 on 6 matching bases. Germline CDR1 reads SGHRS; CDR2 reads YFSETQ. With 4 bases removed from V and 2 bases from J, the gap between germline ends came to 12 bases. This CDR3 spans 14 amino acids. The CDR3 nucleotides are TGCGCCAGCAGCCTCGGGGGTCAACAAGAGACCCAGTACTTC. This sequence encodes CASSLGGQQETQYF.

The chain is built from TRBV2 and TRBJ2-3; tentatively, D is TRBD1 (6 bases). V was cut by 7 bases and J by 1 base, with 15 bases left in between. The germline V gene encodes CDR1 SNHLY and CDR2 FYNNEI. The CDR3 runs to 15 residues. CDR3 in DNA: TGTGCCAGCAAGCAACAGGGTCCGGGCACAGATACGCAGTATTTT. It specifies CASKQQGPGTDTQYF.

This chain uses TRBV28 with TRBJ2-3; D possibly corresponds to TRBD2 (6 bases). The CDR3 has 17 residues. Germline values: CDR1 MDHEN, CDR2 SYDVKM. The V and J ends lost 8 bases and 0 bases respectively, with 21 bases between them. The CDR3 spells CASRGLPSTYSTDTQYF. The CDR3 region has the DNA TGTGCCAGCCGTGGACTACCAAGTACCTATAGCACAGATACGCAGTATTTT.

The chain combines TRBV27 with TRBJ1-1; the match to TRBD1 covers 8 bases. Germline CDR1 MNHEY, CDR2 SMNVEV (reference sequence). This CDR3 has 13 residues. The V gene end was trimmed by 7 bases and the J gene end by 5 bases; junction bases not matched to a gene: 6. This CDR3 is CASTGQGRTEAFF. For the CDR3, the DNA is TGTGCCAGCACAGGACAGGGCAGGACTGAAGCTTTCTTT.